This entry describes one T cell receptor (beta chain). The sample is drawn from a study of shared T cell receptors in the human thymus. Per germline, CDR1 KGHSH and CDR2 LQKENI. This CDR3 spans 16 amino acids. V shed 3 bases and J 1 base; nucleotides not matched to a gene: 4. Sequencing was performed with immunoSEQ multiplex PCR; in TCRdb, only in-frame clones are kept and a portion is missing. The table includes hundreds of thousands of clones, roughly 86% detected once. The sample was also reused in another study, on human thymus T cells. That investigation notes: Congenital heart defects were the reason for the corrective surgery that the donors, healthy Finnish infants, were having. Thymic and blood repertoires appeared to show biased V and J gene usage. Related studies noted strongly shared thymic repertoires across unrelated people.

What was sequenced was thymocytes. The rearrangement uses TRBV18 and TRBJ2-2, with 8 bases that match TRBD1. This receptor was obtained from a boy less than two years old with a congenital heart defect. The CDR3 nucleotides are TGTGCCAGCTCACCCTCCGGGACAGGGAACACCGGGGAGCTGTTTTTT. Translated: CASSPSGTGNTGELFF.